Listed below are T cell receptor beta chains from one sample, sequenced in a study of OX40 agonist ivuxolimab in advanced cancers. Sequenced by immunoSEQ multiplex PCR; TCRdb stores in-frame clones only, minus some. Of tens of thousands of clones listed, around 84% are singletons. Sequencing used CD4+ or CD8+ T cells sorted from blood, obtained in a trial of the OX40 agonist ivuxolimab. The receptor source for this set is an adult with an advanced solid tumor such as melanoma, head and neck, liver or kidney cancer. Both conserved end residues are part of each CDR3. D genes are given only for firm matches. Not every row has a clone size; where given, it reads once, few, many or a size class.

NA,TRBV6-1,few,TRBJ1-5,TGTGCCAGCAGTGATCTCCCGGGGGGGATCCCTAGCAATCAGCCCCAGCATTTT,CASSDLPGGIPSNQPQHF
NA,TRBV7-9,NA,TRBJ2-3,TGTGCCAGCAGCCCAGCGGGTAAGACAGATACGCAGTATTTT,CASSPAGKTDTQYF
TRBD2,TRBV2,NA,TRBJ2-7,TGTGCCAGCAGACCGGGACTAGGTCTTCTCGAGCAGTACTTC,CASRPGLGLLEQYF
NA,TRBV7-2,few,TRBJ1-6,TGTGCCAGCAGCTTAGGCCCTCCCGGGGGATATTCACCCCTCCACTTT,CASSLGPPGGYSPLHF
NA,TRBV6-1,NA,TRBJ1-1,TGTGCCAGCAGTTATCAGACGGAGAACACTGAAGCTTTCTTT,CASSYQTENTEAFF
NA,TRBV7-8,once,TRBJ2-3,TGTGCCAGCAGCTCGACCAGGGGTCATACGCAGTATTTT,CASSSTRGHTQYF
TRBD1,TRBV27,NA,TRBJ1-5,TGTGCCAGCAGTTTATCTGTAGGGGGCGGTCAGCCCCAGCATTTT,CASSLSVGGGQPQHF
TRBD1,TRBV27,NA,TRBJ2-7,TGTGCCAGCAGTTTAATCTTCGCCGGGACAGGAAACGAGCAGTACTTC,CASSLIFAGTGNEQYF
NA,TRBV10-2,NA,TRBJ1-6,TGCGCCAGCAGTGAGCAGGGGAATACACCCCTCCACTTT,CASSEQGNTPLHF
NA,TRBV30,NA,TRBJ2-5,TGTGCCTGGAGAGGGGAAGTAAGGGAGACCCAGTACTTC,CAWRGEVRETQYF
TRBD1,TRBV5-6,NA,TRBJ1-6,TGTGCCAGCAGCTTGGGGCCAGGGGGCAGTTCACCCCTCCACTTT,CASSLGPGGSSPLHF
NA,TRBV7-3,NA,TRBJ1-5,TGTGCCAGCAGCTTAGGCGAAAATCAGCCCCAGCATTTT,CASSLGENQPQHF
NA,TRBV19,few,TRBJ2-1,TGTGCCAGTAGTGCAGGCGCGGGATCCTACAATGAGCAGTTCTTC,CASSAGAGSYNEQFF
NA,TRBV7-8,NA,TRBJ1-1,TGTGCCAGCAGCCTAAGTTTCGTGAACACTGAAGCTTTCTTT,CASSLSFVNTEAFF
TRBD1,TRBV19,few,TRBJ1-2,TGTGCCAGTAGTGATTCAACAGGGGCATCCCTCTATGGCTACACCTTC,CASSDSTGASLYGYTF
NA,TRBV30,NA,TRBJ1-2,TGTGCCTTAACAAGGGGCGGCTATGGCTACACCTTC,CALTRGGYGYTF
NA,TRBV11-2,NA,TRBJ2-4,TGTGCCAGCAGCTCCGGGGCTCAGGGCATTCAGTACTTC,CASSSGAQGIQYF
TRBD1,TRBV19,NA,TRBJ2-7,TGTGCCAGTAGTATCTCAGGACAGGTTTCCTACGAGCAGTACTTC,CASSISGQVSYEQYF
TRBD1,TRBV4-1,NA,TRBJ2-3,TGCGCCAGCAGCCAAGGGACAGGGGGGGATACGCAGTATTTT,CASSQGTGGDTQYF
TRBD1,TRBV18,NA,TRBJ1-5,TGTGCCAGCTCACCACAGACAGGGGACAATCAGCCCCAGCATTTT,CASSPQTGDNQPQHF
NA,TRBV7-3,NA,TRBJ2-5,TGTGCCAGCAGCTTAACCGGGGAAGAGACCCAGTACTTC,CASSLTGEETQYF
NA,TRBV5-1,NA,TRBJ1-1,TGCGCCAGCAGCAATGATGGGCTTGGCACTTTCTTT,CASSNDGLGTFF
NA,TRBV9,NA,TRBJ2-3,TGTGCCAGCAGCCCTCATTGGAGGACAGATACGCAGTATTTT,CASSPHWRTDTQYF
NA,TRBV19,few,TRBJ2-7,TGTGCCAGTAGGAACGGACAGTCCTACGAGCAGTACTTC,CASRNGQSYEQYF
TRBD2,TRBV5-6,NA,TRBJ2-7,TGTGCCAGCCGGGCGCGGGAGCAAGGCTACGAGCAGTACTTC,CASRAREQGYEQYF
TRBD2,TRBV7-3,NA,TRBJ2-7,TGTGCCAGCAGCTTACAGCGGGAGTCTAGCGAGCAGTACTTC,CASSLQRESSEQYF
TRBD1,TRBV7-8,few,TRBJ2-5,TGTGCCAGCAGCTCCCGGACAGGAACTGGAAGAGAGACCCAGTACTTC,CASSSRTGTGRETQYF
NA,TRBV11-2,NA,TRBJ2-7,TGTGCCAGCAGCTTAGGCCCCAGGGCGGGCGAGCAGTACTTC,CASSLGPRAGEQYF
NA,TRBV4-1,NA,TRBJ2-7,TGCGCCAGCAGCCAAGGACACCAACTGGCCTACGAGCAGTACTTC,CASSQGHQLAYEQYF
NA,TRBV7-2,NA,TRBJ1-2,TGTGCCAGCAGCTTAGGCCAGTTTAACTATGGCTACACCTTC,CASSLGQFNYGYTF
NA,TRBV2,NA,TRBJ1-1,TGTGCCAGCACGGATAACACTGAAGCTTTCTTT,CASTDNTEAFF
NA,TRBV2,NA,TRBJ2-1,TGTGCCAGCAGGCTCCGTTTAGGGGGGGCGAGGCATGAGCAGTTCTTC,CASRLRLGGARHEQFF
TRBD1,TRBV7-2,NA,TRBJ2-7,TGTGCCAGCAGCGTCGTCCGGGACAGCAGGTGGTACTTC,CASSVVRDSRWYF
TRBD2,TRBV19,NA,TRBJ2-2,TGTGCCAGTAGTATAGATATGAGGACTAGCGGGAGTAACACCGGGGAGCTGTTTTTT,CASSIDMRTSGSNTGELFF
NA,TRBV5-1,NA,TRBJ2-7,TGCGCCAGCAGCTTGGATAACGAGCAGTACTTC,CASSLDNEQYF
TRBD1,TRBV13,NA,TRBJ1-5,TGTGCCAGCAGCTTCGGAGGGGGCGGTAAGCCCCAGCATTTT,CASSFGGGGKPQHF
NA,TRBV4-3,NA,TRBJ2-6,TGCGCCAGCAGCCAAATAGGTTCTGGGGCCAACGTCCTGACTTTC,CASSQIGSGANVLTF
TRBD2,TRBV18,NA,TRBJ2-1,TGTGCCAGCTCGCGATTAGCGGGGGGCCCCCTTTCCTACAATGAGCAGTTCTTC,CASSRLAGGPLSYNEQFF
TRBD1,TRBV6-5,NA,TRBJ2-1,TGTGCCAGCAGCGTAGGGGGCCGACCCTGGAATGAGCAGTTCTTC,CASSVGGRPWNEQFF
NA,TRBV15,NA,TRBJ1-1,TGTGCCACCAGCAGAGGACGGGAGAACACTGAAGCTTTCTTT,CATSRGRENTEAFF
TRBD2,TRBV10-3,NA,TRBJ2-7,TGTGCCATCAGTCCACGAGCGGGAGGGTCCTACGAGCAGTACTTC,CAISPRAGGSYEQYF
TRBD2,TRBV7-9,NA,TRBJ2-7,TGTGCCAGCAGCATACTAGCGGGAGGTTCCTACGAGCAGTACTTC,CASSILAGGSYEQYF
NA,TRBV18,NA,TRBJ1-2,TGTGCCAGCTCACCACCGGGTCTCCCAGGGGCTGGCTACACCTTC,CASSPPGLPGAGYTF
NA,TRBV27,NA,TRBJ2-1,TGTGCCAGCAGACCAGGGGCTACCTACAATGAGCAGTTCTTC,CASRPGATYNEQFF
NA,TRBV7-2,once,TRBJ2-1,TGTGCCAGCAGCTTCCAGCAGGGTGACAATGAGCAGTTCTTC,CASSFQQGDNEQFF
TRBD1,TRBV4-1,NA,TRBJ2-1,TGCGCCAGCAGCCTTCTAACGGGACAGGGTTACAATGAGCAGTTCTTC,CASSLLTGQGYNEQFF
NA,TRBV19,NA,TRBJ1-2,TGTGCCAGTAGGTTGGGACGTTCGTTCTATGGCTACACCTTC,CASRLGRSFYGYTF
NA,TRBV10-3,NA,TRBJ2-4,TGTGCCATCAGCCCCGAGCAGGGAGCCAAAAACATTCAGTACTTC,CAISPEQGAKNIQYF
TRBD1,TRBV10-3,NA,TRBJ1-1,TGTGCCATCAGGAACCGACAGGGGGACACTGAAGCTTTCTTT,CAIRNRQGDTEAFF
NA,TRBV30,NA,TRBJ1-1,TGTGCCTGGATGAGTGATCTTGAAGCTTTCTTT,CAWMSDLEAFF
NA,TRBV14,NA,TRBJ1-2,TGTGCCAGCAGCCAAGGCGGTTCCTATGGCTACACCTTC,CASSQGGSYGYTF
NA,TRBV2,NA,TRBJ1-2,TGTGCCGGCAGGGGTCTGTACTATGGCTACACCTTC,CAGRGLYYGYTF